The following is a T cell receptor beta chain sequence with its context. This clone occurred a few times. The antigen it binds to is not known. Base quality data are lacking; no much larger clone is found one base away. This sample was taken from a study of OX40 agonist ivuxolimab in advanced cancers. In the study overall: Ivuxolimab was an agonistic, fully human IgG2 monoclonal antibody directed against OX40 (CD134), a costimulatory receptor. Intravenous ivuxolimab was administered to patients every 2 weeks at six dose levels: 0.01, 0.1, 0.3, 1.5, 3 and 10 mg/kg. Among the approximately 50 dose-escalation patients, roughly 20 had hepatocellular carcinoma, 15 or so melanoma, 9 renal cell carcinoma and 9 head and neck cancer. The dose-escalation cohort was about 83% male with a mean age of about 60 years, ranging from roughly 20 to 80. Prior anti-PD-1, anti-PD-L1 or anti-CTLA-4 therapy was permitted, and checkpoint inhibitors had been received by 40% to 50% of dose-escalation patients. The paper covers the monotherapy dose-escalation part of the phase I ivuxolimab trial, which included N ≈ 50 patients. Partial responses were achieved by three dose-escalation patients, of whom one had hepatocellular carcinoma and two had cutaneous melanoma. The point of sequencing TCRbeta in the periphery was to test whether ivuxolimab changed TCR sequence diversity and drove clonal T-cell expansion.

A distance of 12 bases separates the germline ends of V and J, which lose 4 bases and 2 bases respectively. The cysteine opens and the phenylalanine closes a CDR3 of 14 amino acids. Here the CDR3 DNA is all that survives: 42 bases in frame from base 1. CDR1 and CDR2 were assigned from the germline V gene as SGHRS and YFSETQ. Overall results and qualifications from the work: Low levels of normalized T-cell clonal expansion were also seen in some nonresponding patients. After ivuxolimab, CD8+ T cells had more expanded clones than CD4+ T cells on average. At doses of 0.1 to 3.0 mg/kg, clonal expansion of both CD4+ and CD8+ T cells in blood was seen between baseline and week 6. In partial responders in the 0.1-3.0 mg/kg groups, normalized peripheral clonal expansion was found to be among the lowest, especially among CD8+ T cells. The antigen specificity of the peripheral T cells that underwent clonal expansion was not determined.

The trial excluded patients who had a history of autoimmune disease or were on systemic immunosuppression. Peripheral blood for TCR sequencing was collected from all dose cohorts at baseline, on cycle 4 day 1, and on cycle 7 day 1. The samples were drawn from a first-in-human, open-label, multicenter phase I dose-escalation trial of ivuxolimab. The trial enrolled adults with locally advanced or metastatic head and neck squamous cell, hepatocellular, melanoma or renal cell carcinoma. Before TCR sequencing, CD4+ T cells and CD8+ T cells were sorted from peripheral blood as separate populations. To sequence the TCRbeta CDR3 region, genomic DNA was isolated from the sorted cells. The immunoSEQ Assay was used to sequence the TCRbeta CDR3 regions. What TCRdb holds here is the immuneACCESS table cut down to in-frame rearrangements. Part of the clones is not present; checked against another copy, under half of the missing clones reflect an unresolved V gene, and the others are unexplained. Across this sample there are 85,000 to 95,000 clones, with roughly nine tenths seen only once. The top ten hold around 2.5% of the sample.

The sample here was CD4+ or CD8+ T cells sorted from blood, taken in a trial of the OX40 agonist ivuxolimab. The receptor was derived from an adult with an advanced solid tumor such as melanoma, head and neck, liver or kidney cancer. The chain couples TRBV5-1 to TRBJ1-1; 5 matching bases give a weak D call of TRBD1. CDR3 protein: CASSLVGVNTEAFF. The DNA is TGCGCCAGCAGCCTGGTGGGGGTAAACACTGAAGCTTTCTTT.